The rows below give T cell receptor beta chains drawn from one sample of a study of blood T cells in healthy people across ages. TCRdb fed the 5' RACE reads into MiXCR, producing one record per CDR3 protein. The table lists 1.5 million to 2 million distinct CDR3 sequences, approximately 39% of them singletons. Sequencing was carried out using blood. Source of these receptors: a human donor in good health. Each CDR3 is given with its conserved first and last residue. The D gene is left open where the match is weak. Expanded clones get a size class; other rows say once, few or many, or leave the size out.

NA,TRBV5-1,TRBJ2-7,TRBD1,CASSPDRVSVEQYF,TGCGCCAGCAGCCCGGACAGGGTCTCCGTCGAGCAGTACTTC
many,TRBV7-9,TRBJ2-7,NA,CASSRDRGLYEQYF,TGTGCCAGCAGCCGCGACAGGGGACTATACGAGCAGTACTTC
once,TRBV2,TRBJ1-5,TRBD1,CASNRDSSNQPQHF,TGTGCCAGCAACCGGGACAGCAGCAATCAGCCCCAGCATTTT
NA,TRBV7-2,TRBJ2-3,TRBD2,CASSYRLAGRQNTQYF,TGTGCCAGCAGCTACCGACTAGCGGGGCGACAAAATACGCAGTATTTT
NA,TRBV7-9,TRBJ2-1,TRBD2,CASSGLSSGGPSSYNEQFF,TGTGCCAGCAGCGGATTGTCTAGCGGGGGCCCTAGCTCCTACAATGAGCAGTTCTTC
NA,TRBV6-1,TRBJ2-2,NA,CASSEWEYRTGELFF,TGTGCCAGCAGTGAATGGGAATATCGAACCGGGGAGCTGTTTTTT
few,TRBV6-5,TRBJ2-2,NA,CASRTLSNTGELFF,TGTGCCAGCAGGACCCTGAGCAACACCGGGGAGCTGTTTTTT
NA,TRBV20-1,TRBJ1-4,NA,CSATRRGWTTNEKLFF,TGCAGTGCTACCCGGAGGGGGTGGACAACTAATGAAAAACTGTTTTTT
few,TRBV18,TRBJ2-4,TRBD1,CASSPLWDRDGEQYF,TGTGCCAGCTCACCTCTCTGGGACAGGGACGGGGAGCAGTACTTC
NA,TRBV29-1,TRBJ1-3,NA,CSVARTDWGNTIYF,TGCAGCGTCGCCAGGACAGACTGGGGAAACACCATATATTTT
few,TRBV29-1,TRBJ2-7,NA,CSVDAPGSYYEQYF,TGCAGCGTTGATGCCCCGGGGTCCTATTACGAGCAGTACTTC
NA,TRBV12-5,TRBJ2-7,NA,CASGLPLGSYGGEQYF,TGTGCTAGTGGCCTACCCCTCGGCAGTTACGGAGGCGAGCAGTACTTC
few,TRBV11-2,TRBJ1-1,TRBD1,CASSLAGQGGTEAFF,TGTGCCAGCAGCTTAGCCGGACAGGGAGGTACTGAAGCTTTCTTT
few,TRBV7-2,TRBJ1-6,TRBD1,CASRLTPGTENSPLHF,TGTGCCAGCAGATTGACCCCCGGGACAGAGAATTCACCCCTCCACTTT
NA,TRBV4-1,TRBJ1-5,NA,CASRWREKSNQPQHF,TGCGCCAGCAGATGGAGGGAGAAGAGCAATCAGCCCCAGCATTTT
NA,TRBV6-5,TRBJ2-7,NA,CASSRAQTYEQYF,TGTGCCAGCAGTAGGGCCCAGACCTACGAGCAGTACTTC
NA,TRBV20-1,TRBJ1-5,NA,CSARIGNQPQHF,TGCAGTGCTAGAATCGGTAATCAGCCCCAGCATTTT
NA,TRBV10-3,TRBJ1-5,TRBD1,CAISPGQIAEPQHF,TGTGCCATCAGTCCGGGACAGATTGCGGAGCCCCAGCATTTT
NA,TRBV6-5,TRBJ1-1,NA,CASSYSYGLDTEAFF,TGTGCCAGCAGTTACTCGTATGGGTTGGACACTGAAGCTTTCTTT
many,TRBV29-1,TRBJ2-7,NA,CSVEGPGVEQYF,TGCAGCGTTGAAGGTCCAGGGGTCGAGCAGTACTTC
many,TRBV20-1,TRBJ2-1,TRBD2,CSANSGRYNEQFF,TGCAGTGCAAATAGCGGGAGGTACAATGAGCAGTTCTTC
NA,TRBV4-1,TRBJ2-5,NA,CASSQVGLHNEQYF,TGCGCCAGCAGCCAAGTTGGCTTACACAATGAGCAGTACTTC
NA,TRBV27,TRBJ2-1,TRBD2,CASSWTLAGAVYNEQFF,TGTGCCAGCAGTTGGACGCTAGCGGGGGCCGTCTACAATGAGCAGTTCTTC
NA,TRBV6-1,TRBJ2-1,TRBD1,CASSPGQIGNEQFF,TGTGCCAGCAGCCCGGGACAGATAGGGAATGAGCAGTTCTTC
few,TRBV7-2,TRBJ1-2,NA,CASSLDMGGRVNYGYTF,TGTGCCAGCAGCTTAGATATGGGGGGCCGCGTTAACTATGGCTACACCTTC
few,TRBV4-2,TRBJ1-2,NA,CASSQARDAGGGYTF,TGTGCCAGCAGCCAAGCAAGGGACGCAGGCGGTGGCTACACCTTC
NA,TRBV29-1,TRBJ2-1,TRBD1,CSAQGGQGSYNEQFF,TGCAGCGCTCAAGGAGGACAGGGGTCCTACAATGAGCAGTTCTTC
NA,TRBV28,TRBJ1-2,NA,CASSSNRVGYGYTF,TGTGCCAGCAGTTCCAACAGGGTCGGCTATGGCTACACCTTC
NA,TRBV20-1,TRBJ2-7,TRBD1,CSASSARPGQNYEQYF,TGCAGTGCTAGTAGCGCACGCCCGGGACAGAACTACGAGCAGTACTTC
NA,TRBV6-2/TRBV6-3,TRBJ1-2,NA,CASSIREYYGYTF,TGTGCCAGCAGCATCAGGGAATACTATGGCTACACCTTC
many,TRBV20-1,TRBJ1-6,NA,CSARSSYNSPLHF,TGCAGTGCTAGGAGCTCCTATAATTCACCCCTCCACTTT
NA,TRBV6-5,TRBJ2-5,TRBD1,CASSSDRARETQYF,TGTGCCAGCAGTTCGGACAGGGCAAGAGAGACCCAGTACTTC
NA,TRBV9,TRBJ2-1,NA,CASSPRRRGRKGNEQFF,TGTGCCAGCAGCCCCCGAAGGAGGGGCCGTAAGGGGAATGAGCAGTTCTTC
few,TRBV27,TRBJ2-3,TRBD2,CASRTGGQGTDTQYF,TGTGCCAGCAGGACGGGGGGGCAAGGCACAGATACGCAGTATTTT
NA,TRBV6-6,TRBJ2-3,NA,CASSVTSKGGDTQYF,TGTGCCAGCAGTGTAACCAGTAAGGGAGGAGATACGCAGTATTTT
NA,TRBV5-5,TRBJ2-5,NA,CTSSFRGETQYF,TGTACCAGCAGCTTCAGGGGAGAGACCCAGTACTTC
NA,TRBV7-2,TRBJ2-7,NA,CASSLAIASSYEQYF,TGTGCCAGCAGCTTAGCGATCGCTAGCTCCTACGAGCAGTACTTC
NA,TRBV15,TRBJ1-2,NA,CAIGEGYGYTF,TGTGCCATAGGGGAGGGCTATGGCTACACCTTC
NA,TRBV5-6,TRBJ1-2,NA,CASSFPGDSNGYTF,TGTGCCAGCAGCTTTCCAGGGGATAGTAATGGCTACACCTTC
NA,TRBV5-1,TRBJ1-4,NA,CASSLGTRGGGREKLFF,TGCGCCAGCAGCTTGGGAACCAGGGGAGGAGGTCGTGAAAAACTGTTTTTT
NA,TRBV28,TRBJ2-7,TRBD1,CASSPQGANPYEQYF,TGTGCCAGCAGTCCTCAGGGGGCTAACCCCTACGAGCAGTACTTC
NA,TRBV6-5,TRBJ2-5,NA,CASSQTDRTETQYF,TGTGCCAGCAGTCAAACAGACAGGACGGAGACCCAGTACTTC
NA,TRBV5-6,TRBJ2-7,TRBD1,CASSRYGTGGSYEQYF,TGTGCCAGCAGTAGATACGGGACAGGGGGATCCTACGAGCAGTACTTC
NA,TRBV21-1,TRBJ2-6,NA,CASSKEWLGRDSRFDGANVLTF,TGTGCCAGCAGCAAAGAATGGCTGGGTCGGGACTCCCGGTTCGATGGGGCCAACGTCCTGACTTTC
NA,TRBV9,TRBJ2-6,NA,CASSVGPGQIPSGANVLTF,TGTGCCAGCAGCGTAGGGCCGGGGCAGATCCCCTCTGGGGCCAACGTCCTGACTTTC
NA,TRBV2,TRBJ1-1,NA,CASKGHLPSTEAFF,TGTGCCAGCAAAGGACACCTGCCTTCCACTGAAGCTTTCTTT
NA,TRBV7-2,TRBJ2-2,NA,CASKGRLIAGELFF,TGTGCCAGCAAGGGACGGCTAATCGCCGGGGAGCTGTTTTTT